This T cell receptor (beta chain) comes out of a study of blood T cells in healthy people across ages. They isolated at least 6 million PBMCs from each sample. CDR1 and CDR2 from the germline V gene are SQVTM and ANQGSEA. The CDR3 totals 13 residues. Trimming cost V 6 bases and J 13 bases; bases outside gene matches: 15. Primers used in a second PCR of roughly 7 to 12 cycles were a sample-barcoded 5' primer and a J-beta primer mix. TCRdb ran MiXCR on the 5' RACE reads and lists one entry per CDR3 protein. The table records approximately 960,000 distinct CDR3 sequences, 25% to 35% of them present only once. A few counts support this clonotype. These data are also associated with another study on T cells of mothers and their children. That paper adds: In both related and unrelated pairs, TCR recombination output is shaped similarly by thymic selection.

The chain employs TRBV29-1 and TRBJ2-4, with 7 bases lining up with TRBD1. Sample: blood. This TCR was sampled from a woman aged 40 to 50 in good health. The chain's CDR3 is CSVDRQGKNEQYF. CDR3 DNA: TGCAGCGTGGACCGACAGGGTAAGAATGAGCAGTACTTC.